This T cell receptor (beta chain) was sequenced in a study of T cell responses to AZD1222 COVID-19 vaccine. Regarding the study as a whole: Only six or seven AZD1222 recipients tested seropositive at baseline. The donors showed a predominance of white British ancestry and of females, with possible underestimation of clonal diversity.

On this clone: The antigen is unknown.

Clones were read by immunoSEQ multiplex PCR, and TCRdb kept only the in-frame ones, dropping some. This table has about 150,000 clones, approximately 85% appearing once. The V end was cut by 4 bases, the J end by 1 base, with 10 bases between. This CDR3 is 14 amino acids long. Per germline, CDR1 SNHLY and CDR2 FYNNEI. Sequenced material: peripheral blood, taken on day 0 of AZD1222 vaccination. The receptor comes from an adult in good health. The chain links TRBV2 to TRBJ1-1; TRBD1 is a possible D gene (5 bases). CDR3 loop: CASSGPGGNTEAFF. CDR3 DNA: TGTGCCAGCAGTGGTCCGGGGGGGAACACTGAAGCTTTCTTT.